This paragraph covers one T cell receptor beta chain sequence. As yet, its antigen is unknown. This entry comes from a study of PD-1 blockade in classical Hodgkin lymphoma. General study points: Complete responders' diversity at baseline resembled that of newly diagnosed patients.

The CDR3 length is 14 residues. V was clipped by 3 bases and J by 4 bases, with 12 bases between them. From germline, CDR1 is SGHRS and CDR2 YFSETQ. With no exception, relapse followed autologous stem cell transplantation in all patients, and brentuximab vedotin exposure varied. Using immunoSEQ multiplex PCR, the repertoire was profiled, and TCRdb retains in-frame clones only, with some absent. The sample holds under 75,000 clones, around 90% seen once. The rearrangement links TRBV5-1 to TRBJ2-3, with D perhaps matching TRBD1 or TRBD2 (5 bases each). The sequencing used peripheral blood mononuclear cells (PBMCs), collected before the second cycle of nivolumab. The TCR was taken from a human donor with classical Hodgkin lymphoma. The CDR3 DNA sequence: TGCGCCAGCAGCTGGGACCCGGGTGCAGATACGCAGTATTTT. Protein product: CASSWDPGADTQYF.